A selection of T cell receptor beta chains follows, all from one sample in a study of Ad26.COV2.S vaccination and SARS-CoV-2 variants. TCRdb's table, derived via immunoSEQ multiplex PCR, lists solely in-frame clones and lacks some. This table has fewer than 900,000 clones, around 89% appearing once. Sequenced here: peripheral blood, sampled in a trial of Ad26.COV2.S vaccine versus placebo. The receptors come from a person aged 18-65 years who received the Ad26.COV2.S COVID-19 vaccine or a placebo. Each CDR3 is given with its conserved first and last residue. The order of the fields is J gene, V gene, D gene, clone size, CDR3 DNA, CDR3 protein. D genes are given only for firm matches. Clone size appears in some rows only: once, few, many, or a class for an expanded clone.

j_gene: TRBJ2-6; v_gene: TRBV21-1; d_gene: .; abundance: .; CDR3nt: TGTGCCAGCAGCCGCCGGGACAAGACTCTAGCTGGGGCCAACGTCCTGACTTTC; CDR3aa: CASSRRDKTLAGANVLTF
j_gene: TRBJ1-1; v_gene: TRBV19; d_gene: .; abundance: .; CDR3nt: TGTGCCAGTAGTATAGGTGGCGCACCGAACACTGAAGCTTTCTTT; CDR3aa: CASSIGGAPNTEAFF
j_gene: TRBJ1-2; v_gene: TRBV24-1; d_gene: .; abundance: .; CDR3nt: TGTGCCACCAGTGATCCCCGTGCCGGGCTCTATGGCTACACCTTC; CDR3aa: CATSDPRAGLYGYTF
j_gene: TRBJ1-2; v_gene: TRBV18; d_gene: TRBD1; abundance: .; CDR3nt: TGTGCCAGCTCACTCAACCAGGGGGCCACCAACTATGGCTACACCTTC; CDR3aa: CASSLNQGATNYGYTF
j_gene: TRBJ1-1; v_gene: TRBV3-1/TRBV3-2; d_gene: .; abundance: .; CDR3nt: TGTGCCAGCCGGGTTCGGACGGAGAACACTGAAGCTTTCTTT; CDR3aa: CASRVRTENTEAFF
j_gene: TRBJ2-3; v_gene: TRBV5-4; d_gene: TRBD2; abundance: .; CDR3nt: TGTGCCAGCAGCTTTGGCGGGAGGGAAGATACGCAGTATTTT; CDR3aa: CASSFGGREDTQYF
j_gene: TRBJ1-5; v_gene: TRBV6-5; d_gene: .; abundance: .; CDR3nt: TGTGCCAGCAGTTACTCTTGGCAGGGAGGACAGCCCCAGCATTTT; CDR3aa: CASSYSWQGGQPQHF
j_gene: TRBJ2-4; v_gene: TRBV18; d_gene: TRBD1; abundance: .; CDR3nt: TGTGCCAGCTCAGGGACAGGGGGCTCAACCAAAAACATTCAGTACTTC; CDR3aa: CASSGTGGSTKNIQYF
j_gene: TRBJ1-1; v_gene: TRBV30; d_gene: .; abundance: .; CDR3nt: TGTGCCTGGAGTGGAAGCGACAGCGTGAACACTGAAGCTTTCTTT; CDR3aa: CAWSGSDSVNTEAFF
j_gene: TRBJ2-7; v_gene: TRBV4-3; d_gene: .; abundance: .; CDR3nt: TGCGCCAGCAGCCAAGAGCAGGGGACGACCTACGAGCAGTACTTC; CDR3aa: CASSQEQGTTYEQYF
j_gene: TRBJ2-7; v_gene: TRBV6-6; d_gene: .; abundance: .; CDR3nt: TGTGCCAGCGGGGGACTCCGCCACTACGAGCAGTACTTC; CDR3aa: CASGGLRHYEQYF
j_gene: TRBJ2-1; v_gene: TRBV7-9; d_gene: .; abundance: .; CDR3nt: TGTGCCAGCAGCCGGCAAACCGGGCTAAACCACAATGAGCAGTTCTTC; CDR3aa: CASSRQTGLNHNEQFF
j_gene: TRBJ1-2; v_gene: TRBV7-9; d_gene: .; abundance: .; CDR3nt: TGTGCCAGCAGCCGGGTGAGGGGCGATGGCTACACCTTC; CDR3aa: CASSRVRGDGYTF
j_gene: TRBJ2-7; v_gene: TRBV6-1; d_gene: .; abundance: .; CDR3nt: TGTGCCAGCAGTGATCCCGGGGCCTCGGAATACGAGCAGTACTTC; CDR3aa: CASSDPGASEYEQYF
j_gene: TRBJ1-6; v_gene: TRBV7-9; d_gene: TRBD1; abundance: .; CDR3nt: TGTGTCAGCAGCTCCCGACAGGGGACTAATTCACCCCTCCACTTT; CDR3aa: CVSSSRQGTNSPLHF
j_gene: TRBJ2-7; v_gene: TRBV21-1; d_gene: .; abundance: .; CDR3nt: TGTGCCAGCAGCACCAGGTGTGATAGGCGCCCCTACGAGCAGTACTTC; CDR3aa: CASSTRCDRRPYEQYF
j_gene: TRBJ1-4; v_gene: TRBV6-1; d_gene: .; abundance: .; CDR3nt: TGTGCCAGCAGTGAAGCGGATGACAGCCCTTATGAAAAACTGTTTTTT; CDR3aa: CASSEADDSPYEKLFF
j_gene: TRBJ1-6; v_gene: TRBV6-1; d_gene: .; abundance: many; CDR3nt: TGTGCCAGCAGTGAAAACCGGGGTTCGTCACCCCTCCACTTT; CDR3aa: CASSENRGSSPLHF
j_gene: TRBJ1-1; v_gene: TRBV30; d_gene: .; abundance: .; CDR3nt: TGTGCCTGGCGCTCGGGGCCGATGAACACTGAAGCTTTCTTT; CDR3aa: CAWRSGPMNTEAFF
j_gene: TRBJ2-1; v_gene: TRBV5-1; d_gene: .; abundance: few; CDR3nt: TGCGCCAGCAGCTTGGGGCAGCTAAGCTCCTACAATGAGCAGTTCTTC; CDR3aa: CASSLGQLSSYNEQFF
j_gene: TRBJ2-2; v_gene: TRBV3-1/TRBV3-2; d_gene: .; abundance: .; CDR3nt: TGTGCCAGCAGCCAGTTTGGTAGCCAAACCGGGGAGCTGTTTTTT; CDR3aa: CASSQFGSQTGELFF
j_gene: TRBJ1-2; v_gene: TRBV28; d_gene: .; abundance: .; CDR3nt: TGTGCCAGCAGTTTGTTCGGGGGGCATGGCTACACCTTC; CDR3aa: CASSLFGGHGYTF
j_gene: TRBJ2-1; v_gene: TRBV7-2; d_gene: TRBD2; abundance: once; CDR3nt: TGTGCCAGCAGTTTGACTAGCGGGGACTACAATGAGCAGTTCTTC; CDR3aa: CASSLTSGDYNEQFF
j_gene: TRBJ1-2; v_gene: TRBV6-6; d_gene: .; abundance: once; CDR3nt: TGTGCCAGCAGCCCAGGGTATGGCTACACCTTC; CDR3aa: CASSPGYGYTF
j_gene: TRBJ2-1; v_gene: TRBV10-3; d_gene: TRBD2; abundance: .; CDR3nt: TGTGCCATCAGTGGAACTAGCGGGACCTCCTACAATGAGCAGTTCTTC; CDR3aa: CAISGTSGTSYNEQFF
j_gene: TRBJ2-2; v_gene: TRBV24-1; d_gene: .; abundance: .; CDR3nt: TGTGCCACCAGTCGTGGAGCTAACGGGGAGCTGTTTTTT; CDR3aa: CATSRGANGELFF
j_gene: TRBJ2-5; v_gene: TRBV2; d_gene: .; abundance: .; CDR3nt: TGTGCCAGCAGGAAGGGGACAAAGCAAGAGACCCAGTACTTC; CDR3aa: CASRKGTKQETQYF